Each of the 3 T cell receptor beta chains below was sequenced from the same sample in a study of HIV-infected patients and healthy controls (dated by TCRdb to the mid-2010s). The method behind the library was 5' RACE. Sequencing took place on an Illumina MiSeq. Using SuperScript III with primers targeting the alpha and beta constant regions, about 520 ng of RNA was reverse transcribed. Separate alpha and beta chain libraries were made by chain-specific third strand synthesis with multiplexing indices. The public sequencing data were trimmed at Q25 with fastp and processed into clonotypes with MiXCR by TCRdb, which kept only in-frame beta chains. Every distinct CDR3 protein forms one entry, paired with its most common genes and DNA. The sample profile shows under 10,000 distinct CDR3 sequences; under 6.5% of them were found once. The ten largest clones capture roughly 8% of the sample. Whole blood was used without cell fractionation, so the repertoire reflected all unsorted peripheral T cells.

Sequenced material: blood. The receptors here all came from an adult in good health.

This clonotype was recorded a few times. The rearrangement joins TRBV19 to TRBJ2-3, with TRBD1 identical over 7 bases. V lost 10 bases to trimming and J lost 2 bases; unmatched junction nucleotides: 9. The germline V gene encodes CDR1 LNHDA and CDR2 SQIVND (reference sequence). The CDR3 runs to 14 residues. As DNA, the CDR3 is TGTGCCACCCAAGACGACAGGGTCACAGATACGCAGTATTTT. Protein sequence: CATQDDRVTDTQYF.

This clonotype was seen repeatedly, ten times or more. The gene calls are TRBV28 and TRBJ1-4, with a possible D match to TRBD1 (5 bases). The CDR3 is made up of 13 amino acids. The V end was cut by 7 bases, the J end by 10 bases, with 16 bases between. In germline, CDR1 is MDHEN, CDR2 SYDVKM. The CDR3 nucleotides read TGTGCCAGCAACCCGGGACGTCTAGGAAAACTGTTTTTT. As protein: CASNPGRLGKLFF.

In its sample, this clonotype was seen a few times. The chain employs TRBV5-4 and TRBJ2-7; D possibly corresponds to TRBD2 (5 bases). This CDR3 has 15 amino acids. The V and J ends lost 0 bases and 2 bases respectively, with 12 bases between them. Per germline, CDR1 SGHNT and CDR2 YYREEE (reference sequence). The DNA of the CDR3 is TGTGCCAGCAGCTTGGGTAGAGGGAACGCCTACGAGCAGTACTTC. Amino acid sequence: CASSLGRGNAYEQYF. The entire variable domain, with the rest obtained from reference TRBV5-4 and TRBJ2-7, is as follows: ETGVTQSPTHLIKTRGQQVTLRCSSQSGHNTVSWYQQALGQGPQFIFQYYREEENGRGNFPPRFSGLQFPNYSSELNVNALELDDSALYLCASSLGRGNAYEQYFGPGTRLTVT.